Listed here are 27 T cell receptor beta chains from one sample, sequenced in a study of cytomegalovirus exposure and HLA in healthy donors. Sequencing used immunoSEQ multiplex PCR; TCRdb keeps in-frame clones, though not all of them. The sample lists roughly 190,000 clones, roughly nine tenths occurring once. The sequenced material came from PBMCs. The receptors originated from a man aged 25 to 45 in good health and CMV-seropositive.

J is TRBJ1-4 and V is TRBV7-2, with D possibly being TRBD1 (5 bases). CDR1 is SGHTA, CDR2 FQGNSA, per germline. This CDR3 spans 14 amino acids. The V and J ends lost 1 base and 6 bases respectively, with 9 bases between them. For the CDR3, the DNA is TGTGCCAGCAGCTTAGGAGGGGCCGATGAAAAACTGTTTTTT. Translating gives CASSLGGADEKLFF.

This chain connects TRBV5-8 to TRBJ2-7; the D is unclear. In germline, CDR1 is SGHTS, CDR2 YDEGEE. V gave up 2 bases and J gave up 0 bases, with 9 bases separating them. There are 14 residues in the CDR3. Here the CDR3 DNA reads TGTGCCAGCAGCTTAATGATCCCCTCCTACGAGCAGTACTTC. Translation: CASSLMIPSYEQYF.

The CDR3 DNA reads TGTGCCAGCAGCTCCGGGACAGATAGAGGGCAGCCCCAGCATTTT. This codes for CASSSGTDRGQPQHF. The rearrangement links TRBV11-1 to TRBJ1-5; 7 bases fit TRBD1. CDR3 size: 15 residues. V was clipped by 4 bases and J by 7 bases; unmatched bases: 10. Per germline, CDR1 SGHAT and CDR2 FQDESV (reference sequence).

The rearrangement links TRBV6-5 to TRBJ2-7; the match to TRBD2 covers 10 bases. The CDR3 runs 15 residues. Germline V gives CDR1 MNHEY, CDR2 SVGAGI. Trimming took 5 bases from V and 3 from J; bases not matched to a gene: 7. The CDR3 DNA sequence: TGTGCCAGCAGTATTCTAGCGGGAGAGGTCTACGAGCAGTACTTC. Its protein product is CASSILAGEVYEQYF.

The gene calls are TRBV6-6 and TRBJ1-2; D is undetermined. This CDR3 region has 10 residues. Germline V gene sequence: CDR1 MNHNY, CDR2 SVGAGI (reference sequence). The V end was cut by 5 bases, the J end by 5 bases, with 3 bases between. The CDR3 nucleotides read TGTGCCAGCAGTGCATATGGCTACACCTTC. Its protein product is CASSAYGYTF.

This chain links TRBV5-1 with TRBJ2-1, with a tentative D call TRBD1 (5 bases). Germline V gives CDR1 SGHRS, CDR2 YFSETQ. The V and J ends lost 4 bases and 5 bases respectively, with 13 bases between them. This CDR3 comprises 14 residues. The CDR3 spells CASSLPRQNNEQFF. The DNA for the CDR3 is TGCGCCAGCAGCCTCCCCAGACAGAACAATGAGCAGTTCTTC.

V is TRBV10-3 and J is TRBJ1-5; TRBD1 agrees at 7 bases. V lost 8 bases, J lost 6 bases, and 7 bases stayed unmatched. Germline V gives CDR1 ENHRY, CDR2 SYGVKD. The CDR3 consists of 13 residues. CDR3 in DNA: TGTGCCATCTCACAGGGGATGGGTCAGCCCCAGCATTTT. It is translated as CAISQGMGQPQHF.

The chain employs TRBV2 and TRBJ2-7; 9 bases fit TRBD1. This CDR3 is 13 amino acids long. Germline V gives CDR1 SNHLY, CDR2 FYNNEI. V lost 8 bases and J lost 5; bases outside the gene matches: 7. The CDR3 coding sequence is TGTGCCAGCGCATGGGACAGGGTGGACGAGCAGTACTTC. Translated, it gives CASAWDRVDEQYF.

The chain joins TRBV6-5 to TRBJ2-1; TRBD2 might be the D (5 bases). The germline gives CDR1 MNHEY, CDR2 SVGAGI. With 2 bases removed from V and 0 bases from J, the gap between germline ends came to 11 bases. This CDR3 contains 16 residues. The CDR3 DNA sequence: TGTGCCAGCAGTTACACCGACGGGAACTCCTACAATGAGCAGTTCTTC. As protein: CASSYTDGNSYNEQFF.

The V and J genes are TRBV29-1 and TRBJ2-2, with D uncertain. CDR3 length equals 14 residues. V dropped 4 bases and J dropped 9 bases, with 18 bases sitting between them. Germline V gives CDR1 SQVTM, CDR2 ANQGSEA. CDR3 bases: TGCAGCGTTGGCCCGGGCCCCATATCTAGGGAGCTGTTTTTT. This gives the protein CSVGPGPISRELFF.

V usage is TRBV27 and J usage is TRBJ1-4; D gene ambiguous. CDR1 is MNHEY, CDR2 SMNVEV, per germline (reference sequence). Trimming removed 4 bases at V and 3 bases at J, with 12 bases between. The CDR3 length is 15 residues. This chain's CDR3 is CASSSRQTPNEKLFF. The DNA of the CDR3 is TGTGCCAGCAGTTCCCGGCAGACCCCTAATGAAAAACTGTTTTTT.

Here the CDR3 DNA reads TGTGCCAGCAGCCCCGCCCCGTCCCAAGAGACCCAGTACTTC. The encoded protein is CASSPAPSQETQYF. The J gene is TRBJ2-5, the V gene TRBV7-3; D is unclear. Germline V gives CDR1 SGHTA, CDR2 FQGTGA. Trimming pared 5 bases from V and 1 base from J, leaving 11 bases between. This CDR3 spans 14 amino acids.

The CDR3 DNA is TGTGCCAGCAGCACAGGGTCCTATCGCAATCAGCCCCAGCATTTT. Translating gives CASSTGSYRNQPQHF. The chain employs TRBV6-5 and TRBJ1-5, with D perhaps matching TRBD1 (6 bases). V lost 6 bases, J lost 2 bases, and 14 bases lay in between. The CDR3 length is 15 residues. In germline, CDR1 is MNHEY, CDR2 SVGAGI.

This chain uses TRBV28 with TRBJ2-3; maybe TRBD2 (6 bases). With 6 bases removed from V and 2 bases from J, the gap between germline ends came to 9 bases. Germline CDR1 and CDR2: MDHEN and SYDVKM. This CDR3 contains 13 residues. CDR3 residues: CASRGTFTDTQYF. DNA of the CDR3: TGTGCCAGCAGAGGGACTTTCACAGATACGCAGTATTTT.

The chain has TRBV9 and TRBJ2-4, with D maybe TRBD2 (6 bases). V was shortened by 3 bases and J by 0 bases, with 13 bases between the two germline ends. Germline V CDR1 and CDR2: SGDLS, YYNGEE. CDR3 size: 16 residues. The CDR3 nucleotides read TGTGCCAGCAGCGCAGGGACGGGAGTAGCCAAAAACATTCAGTACTTC. Translated: CASSAGTGVAKNIQYF.

The chain has TRBV27 and TRBJ2-1; tentatively, D is TRBD2 (5 bases). This CDR3 has 13 residues. Trimming cost V 0 bases and J 11 bases, with 11 bases left between them. From germline, CDR1 is MNHEY and CDR2 SMNVEV (reference sequence). This CDR3 reads CASSLSRLAKQFF. The CDR3 nucleotides read TGTGCCAGCAGTTTATCGCGCCTAGCTAAGCAGTTCTTC.

This sequence joins TRBV7-8 and TRBJ2-3; D is perhaps TRBD2 (5 bases). Trimming removed 3 bases from V and 0 bases from J, with 13 bases in between. CDR1 and CDR2 (germline): SGHVS, FQNEAQ. The CDR3 has 16 amino acids. The CDR3 loop reads CASSFGMIASTDTQYF. For the CDR3, the DNA is TGTGCCAGCAGCTTCGGGATGATCGCTAGCACAGATACGCAGTATTTT.

The sample holds a few counts of this clone. The CDR3 region has the DNA TGTGCCAGCAGCACGGGACAGGGAATGGACGAGCAGTACTTC. Translation gives CASSTGQGMDEQYF. The chain is built from TRBV5-4 and TRBJ2-7; 9 nucleotides match TRBD1. Germline V gene lookup returns CDR1 SGHNT and CDR2 YYREEE (reference sequence). After removal of 4 bases from V and 5 bases from J, the junction contained 7 bases not matched to a gene. CDR3 length: 14 residues.

V gene TRBV7-3 combines with J gene TRBJ1-5; no reliable D call. Germline loops: CDR1 SGHTA, CDR2 FQGTGA. The CDR3 has 15 residues. Trimming left V 5 bases short and J 3 bases short, with 14 bases between. CDR3 DNA sequence: TGTGCCAGCAGCCCGACGGACGGATACAATCAGCCCCAGCATTTT. Its protein product is CASSPTDGYNQPQHF.

V gene TRBV6-5 combines with J gene TRBJ2-7, with 15 bases that match TRBD2. The trim removed 4 bases at V and 0 bases at J, leaving 1 base unmatched. Germline CDR1 reads MNHEY; CDR2 reads SVGAGI. This CDR3 spans 16 amino acids. CDR3 nucleotide sequence: TGTGCCAGCAGTTTGGGACTAGCGGGGGGCTCCTACGAGCAGTACTTC. Translation: CASSLGLAGGSYEQYF.

The V and J genes are TRBV11-2 and TRBJ2-7; 9 nucleotides agree with TRBD1. Trimming removed 4 bases from V and 3 bases from J; junction bases left unmatched: 1. The CDR3 is made up of 13 amino acids. Looked up from germline, CDR1 is SGHAT and CDR2 is FQNNGV. This CDR3 reads CASSSDRGYEQYF. The CDR3 coding sequence is TGTGCCAGCAGCTCGGACAGGGGCTACGAGCAGTACTTC.

The CDR3 nucleotides are TGTGCCAGCAGTCTCCTATCCAATTCCTACGAGCAGTACTTC. It specifies CASSLLSNSYEQYF. This chain links TRBV28 with TRBJ2-7; D unclear. The CDR3 spans 14 residues. CDR1 is MDHEN, CDR2 SYDVKM, per germline. V was trimmed by 5 bases and J by 1 base, leaving 12 bases between them.

The chain carries TRBV5-4 and TRBJ2-6; the D is unclear. CDR1 and CDR2 from the germline V gene are SGHNT and YYREEE (reference sequence). The CDR3 spans 14 residues. The V end was cut by 2 bases, the J end by 2 bases, with 5 bases between. The CDR3 DNA is TGTGCCAGCAGCTTCTCGACTGGGGCCAACGTCCTGACTTTC. Translated, it gives CASSFSTGANVLTF.

This sequence joins TRBV11-1 and TRBJ2-1; TRBD2 aligns across 10 bases. Germline CDR1 and CDR2: SGHAT and FQDESV (reference sequence). The CDR3 sequence is 15 residues long. V dropped 5 bases and J dropped 2; count of bases not matched to a gene: 3. The CDR3 reads CASSPGLAAYNEQFF. In DNA form, the CDR3 reads TGTGCCAGCAGCCCTGGACTAGCGGCCTACAATGAGCAGTTCTTC. The complete variable domain, with remaining parts taken from reference TRBV11-1 and TRBJ2-1, reads EAEVAQSPRYKITEKSQAVAFWCDPISGHATLYWYRQILGQGPELLVQFQDESVVDDSQLPKDRFSAERLKGVDSTLKIQPAELGDSAMYLCASSPGLAAYNEQFFGPGTRLTVL.

V and J are TRBV9 and TRBJ1-4, with a possible D match to TRBD1 (5 bases). The CDR3 is made up of 14 amino acids. V shed 4 bases and J shed 6 bases, with 13 bases lying between them. Germline values: CDR1 SGDLS, CDR2 YYNGEE. CDR3 region: CASSPWGLDEKLFF. The DNA of the CDR3 is TGTGCCAGCAGCCCGTGGGGACTCGATGAAAAACTGTTTTTT.

The chain combines TRBV30 with TRBJ1-1; 7 bases are shared with TRBD1. The V gene's germline CDR1 is GTSNPN and CDR2 SVGIG (reference sequence). Trimming took 4 bases from V and 4 from J; bases not matched to a gene: 12. The CDR3 totals 15 residues. The CDR3 DNA is TGTGCCTGGAACGACAGGGTACCCTGGAGCACTGAAGCTTTCTTT. Amino acid sequence: CAWNDRVPWSTEAFF.

J is TRBJ2-3 and V is TRBV12-5; either TRBD1 or TRBD2 may fit D (5 bases each). CDR1 and CDR2 from the germline V gene are LGHNT and FRNRAP. The CDR3 is 16 residues long. V lost 7 bases and J 2 bases, leaving 19 bases between the germline ends. CDR3 sequence reads: CASEPGASGPTDTQYF. CDR3 nucleotide sequence: TGTGCTAGTGAACCCGGGGCATCTGGCCCCACAGATACGCAGTATTTT.